This T cell receptor (beta chain) was obtained from a study of regulatory T cells in long-lasting Graves disease. Whole-study context: Prior antithyroid drug treatment in newly diagnosed Graves' patients lasted under 3 months. Findings and caveats of the study: Among samples with persistent disease, TRBV28, TRBJ1-2 and TRBJ2-5 were favored.

Library construction for TCR beta used iRepertoire HTBI primers and Arm-PCR of CDR3 regions. MiXCR was run by TCRdb on the multiplex PCR reads, yielding one entry per CDR3 protein. The table has about 540,000 distinct CDR3 sequences, 13% seen once. The CDR3 extends over 14 amino acids. After removal of 6 bases from V and 3 bases from J, the junction contained 3 bases not matched to a gene. Germline lookup yields CDR1 MNHNS and CDR2 SASEGT. This clonotype was found a few times. Antigen specificity is unknown. Time point in this sample: newly diagnosed GD, antithyroid drugs for less than 3 months. From RNA extracted from PBMCs, the TCR library was made. A blood draw put around 9 milliliters of peripheral blood into EDTA tubes. These data were also filed under a second study, of T cells in Graves' hyperthyroidism and ophthalmopathy. As that study records: Through a model of 13 V-J features, ophthalmopathy was separated from stable hyperthyroidism.

The sequence was collected from a man in his thirties or forties with Graves disease. The sequences come from peripheral blood mononuclear cells (PBMCs), collected at new diagnosis, from a patient treated with antithyroid drugs. This chain joins TRBV6-1 and TRBJ2-7; 12 bases map to TRBD2. The CDR3 DNA sequence: TGTGCCAGCAGCCAACTAGCGGGGGGCTACGAGCAGTACTTC. Encoded protein: CASSQLAGGYEQYF.